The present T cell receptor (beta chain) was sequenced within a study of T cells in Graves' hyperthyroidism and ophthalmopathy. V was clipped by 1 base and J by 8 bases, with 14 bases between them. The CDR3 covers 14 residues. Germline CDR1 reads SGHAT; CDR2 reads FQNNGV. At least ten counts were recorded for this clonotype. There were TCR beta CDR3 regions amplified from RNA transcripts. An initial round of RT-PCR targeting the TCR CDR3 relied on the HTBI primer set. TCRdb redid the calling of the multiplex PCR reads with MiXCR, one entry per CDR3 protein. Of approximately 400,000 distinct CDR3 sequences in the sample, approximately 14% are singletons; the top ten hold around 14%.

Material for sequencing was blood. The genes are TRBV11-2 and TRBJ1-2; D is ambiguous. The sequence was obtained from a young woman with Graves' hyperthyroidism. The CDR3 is CASSLADFKEGYTF. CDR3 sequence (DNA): TGTGCCAGCAGCTTAGCTGACTTCAAGGAAGGCTACACCTTC.